The source of this TCR beta chain is a study of PD-L1 blockade in urothelial cancer. Trimming removed 2 bases at V and 6 bases at J, with 4 bases between. The CDR3 length is 10 residues. Germline V gives CDR1 GTSNPN, CDR2 SVGIG (reference sequence). TCRdb's table, derived via immunoSEQ multiplex PCR, lists solely in-frame clones and lacks some. Of around 38,000 clones listed, approximately 86% were seen once; the top ten hold 24%. Time point in this sample: peripheral blood 6 weeks after treatment start. This sample comprised PBMCs, obtained around atezolizumab (anti-PD-L1) treatment. J is TRBJ1-1 and V is TRBV30, with no clear D. This receptor was identified in a man aged 55 to 70 with urothelial cancer. This CDR3 is CAWSYSEAFF. The CDR3, as DNA: TGTGCCTGGAGTTACTCTGAAGCTTTCTTT. The full variable domain, its missing parts supplied by reference TRBV30 and TRBJ1-1, is SQTIHQWPATLVQPVGSPLSLECTVEGTSNPNLYWYRQAAGRGLQLLFYSVGIGQISSEVPQNLSASRPQDRQFILSSKKLLLSDSGFYLCAWSYSEAFFGQGTRLTVV.